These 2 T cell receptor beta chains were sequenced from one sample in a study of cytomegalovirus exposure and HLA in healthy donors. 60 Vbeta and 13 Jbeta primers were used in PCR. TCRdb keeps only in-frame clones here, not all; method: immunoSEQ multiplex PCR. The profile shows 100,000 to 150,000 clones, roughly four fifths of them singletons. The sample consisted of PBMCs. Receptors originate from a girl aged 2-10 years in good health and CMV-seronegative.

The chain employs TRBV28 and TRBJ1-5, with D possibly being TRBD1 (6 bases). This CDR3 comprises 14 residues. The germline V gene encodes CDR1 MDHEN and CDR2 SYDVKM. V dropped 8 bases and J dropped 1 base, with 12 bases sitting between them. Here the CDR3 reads CASLRQASNQPQHF. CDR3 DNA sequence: TGTGCCAGCCTTAGACAGGCCAGCAATCAGCCCCAGCATTTT.

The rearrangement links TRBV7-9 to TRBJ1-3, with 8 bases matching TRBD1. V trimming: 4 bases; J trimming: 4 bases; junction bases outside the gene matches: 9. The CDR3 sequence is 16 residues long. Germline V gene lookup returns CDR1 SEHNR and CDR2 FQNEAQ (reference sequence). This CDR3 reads CASSSTTGESGNTIYF. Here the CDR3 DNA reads TGTGCCAGCAGCTCAACGACAGGGGAATCGGGAAACACCATATATTTT.